These 23 T cell receptor beta chains share one sample of origin, sequenced in a study of blood T cell repertoires in COVID-19. Sequenced by immunoSEQ multiplex PCR; TCRdb stores in-frame clones only, minus some. The table records some 390,000 clones, around 87% of them present only once. The sequencing sample was made of peripheral blood. The receptors derive from a woman aged 55-70 years with COVID-19, enrolled during active disease.

This chain uses TRBV30 with TRBJ2-2; 8 bases agree with TRBD1. CDR1 and CDR2 from the germline V gene are GTSNPN and SVGIG (reference sequence). This CDR3 comprises 14 residues. The V and J ends lost 1 base and 5 bases, in that order; junction bases with no gene match: 3. DNA of the CDR3: TGTGCCTGGAGTGCCCGACAGGGGACCGGGGAGCTGTTTTTT. It encodes CAWSARQGTGELFF.

The gene calls are TRBV13 and TRBJ2-5; TRBD1 matches 7 bases. This CDR3 spans 14 amino acids. With 6 bases clipped from V and 5 bases from J, the junction kept 9 bases outside the gene matches. The germline CDR1 and CDR2 sequences are PRHDT and FYEKMQ (reference sequence). The CDR3 nucleotides are TGTGCCAGCAGACGCCAGGACAGGATTGAGACCCAGTACTTC. Translation gives CASRRQDRIETQYF.

The genes are TRBV5-4 and TRBJ2-2; 15 bases agree with TRBD2. J gave up 1 base and V 10 bases, and 8 bases lay outside the gene matches. The germline V gene encodes CDR1 SGHNT and CDR2 YYREEE (reference sequence). The CDR3 is made up of 17 amino acids. CDR3 sequence: CAVPGLAGGRNTGELFF. CDR3 in DNA: TGTGCCGTACCGGGACTAGCGGGGGGACGGAACACCGGGGAGCTGTTTTTT.

V usage is TRBV7-2 and J usage is TRBJ2-2; TRBD2 might be the D (6 bases). The CDR3 extends over 15 amino acids. CDR1 and CDR2 (germline): SGHTA, FQGNSA. The V end was cut by 5 bases, the J end by 6 bases, with 16 bases between. Written as DNA, the CDR3 is TGTGCCAGCAGCGCGGCCGGGACTTACCCCGGGGAGCTGTTTTTT. This translates into CASSAAGTYPGELFF. The full variable domain, rest sourced from reference TRBV7-2 and TRBJ2-2, is GAGVSQSPSNKVTEKGKDVELRCDPISGHTALYWYRQSLGQGLEFLIYFQGNSAPDKSGLPSDRFSAERTGGSVSTLTIQRTQQEDSAVYLCASSAAGTYPGELFFGEGSRLTVL.

The chain joins TRBV9 to TRBJ1-2; D is ambiguous. Germline assignment: CDR1 SGDLS and CDR2 YYNGEE. The CDR3 length is 15 residues. V was pared by 1 base and J by 6 bases, with 16 bases between. In DNA, the CDR3 is TGTGCCAGCAGCGTAAGGTGGGAGGGCGTGGATGGCTACACCTTC. Translated, it gives CASSVRWEGVDGYTF.

This chain uses TRBV13 with TRBJ1-1, with no clear D. This CDR3 has 11 amino acids. Per germline, CDR1 PRHDT and CDR2 FYEKMQ (reference sequence). V gave up 11 bases and J gave up 1 base, with 8 bases separating them. The CDR3 is CACDRNTEAFF. CDR3 sequence (DNA): TGTGCCTGCGATCGGAACACTGAAGCTTTCTTT.

The V call is TRBV4-1, the J call TRBJ2-3; 11 nucleotides match TRBD2. CDR1 MGHRA and CDR2 YSYEKL come from the germline V gene. This CDR3 is built from 15 residues. V shed 3 bases and J 4 bases; nucleotides not matched to a gene: 3. Here the CDR3 reads CASSQTSGAPDTQYF. The CDR3 region has the DNA TGCGCCAGCAGCCAGACTAGCGGGGCCCCAGATACGCAGTATTTT.

The rearrangement links TRBV19 to TRBJ2-7, with D maybe TRBD1 (5 bases). The CDR3 loop spans 14 amino acids. Germline V gene lookup returns CDR1 LNHDA and CDR2 SQIVND (reference sequence). Trimming pared 3 bases from V and 0 bases from J, leaving 9 bases between. The chain's CDR3 is CASSMADSSYEQYF. The CDR3 region has the DNA TGTGCCAGTAGTATGGCAGACAGCTCCTACGAGCAGTACTTC.

The chain employs TRBV5-1 and TRBJ1-2; D is uncertain. CDR3 length: 14 amino acids. The germline V and J ends were trimmed by 1 base and 7 bases, with 14 bases remaining between them. Germline CDR1 is SGHRS and CDR2 is YFSETQ. CDR3 amino acids: CASSLTRGGSGYTF. The CDR3 nucleotides are TGCGCCAGCAGCTTGACTCGGGGAGGGAGTGGCTACACCTTC.

This chain joins TRBV6-5 and TRBJ2-7, with 8 nucleotides matching TRBD1. V lost 6 bases, J lost 6 bases, and 13 bases stayed unmatched. Germline V gene data show CDR1 as MNHEY and CDR2 as SVGAGI. The CDR3 consists of 15 residues. The CDR3, as DNA: TGTGCCAGCAGACGAGCAGGGGGCGGAGGGGGCGAGCAGTACTTC. It encodes CASRRAGGGGGEQYF.

The CDR3 sequence is CASSQGEGLYEQYF. DNA for the CDR3: TGTGCCAGCAGCCAAGGAGAAGGACTCTACGAGCAGTACTTC. V usage is TRBV3-1 (or the pseudogene TRBV3-2) and J usage is TRBJ2-7; D perhaps matches TRBD2 (5 bases). Trimming shortened V by 1 base and J by 3 bases, and 10 bases separated the two germline ends. The CDR3 has 14 residues. Germline loops: CDR1 LGHDT, CDR2 YNNKEL (reference sequence).

The rearrangement links TRBV27 to TRBJ1-4, with D possibly TRBD1 on 5 matching bases. Germline CDR1 reads MNHEY; CDR2 reads SMNVEV (reference sequence). Trimming removed 6 bases at V and 1 base at J, with 12 bases between. The CDR3 loop spans 15 amino acids. The CDR3 loop is CASSSYRRTNEKLFF. The CDR3 coding sequence is TGTGCCAGCAGCTCTTACAGGCGAACTAATGAAAAACTGTTTTTT.

This rearrangement joins TRBV4-1 to TRBJ1-6; D is ambiguous. Trimming stripped 0 bases from V and 12 bases from J, with 15 bases between. CDR3 length equals 15 residues. In germline, CDR1 is MGHRA, CDR2 YSYEKL. CDR3 bases: TGCGCCAGCAGCCAAGATAGGCAGGTAGTCTTACCCCTCCACTTT. It is translated as CASSQDRQVVLPLHF.

This sequence joins TRBV3-1 (or the pseudogene TRBV3-2) and TRBJ2-7, with a weak D call TRBD2 (5 bases). Looked up from germline, CDR1 is LGHDT and CDR2 is YNNKEL (reference sequence). The CDR3 length is 15 residues. Trimming removed 1 base at V and 3 bases at J, with 13 bases between. The CDR3 loop is CASSQAITAGYEQYF. The CDR3, as DNA: TGTGCCAGCAGCCAAGCCATTACGGCGGGCTACGAGCAGTACTTC.

V usage is TRBV28 and J usage is TRBJ1-2, with 11 positions matching TRBD1. V was pared by 5 bases and J by 2 bases, with 7 bases of the junction left unmatched. The germline CDR1 and CDR2 sequences are MDHEN and SYDVKM. The length of the CDR3 is 16 residues. In nucleotides, the CDR3 is TGTGCCAGCAGTGGGGACAGGGGGGGACGGAACTATGGCTACACCTTC. Encoded protein: CASSGDRGGRNYGYTF.

This chain uses TRBV7-8 with TRBJ2-7; tentative D call: TRBD2 (6 bases). The germline V and J ends were trimmed by 1 base and 5 bases, with 18 bases remaining between them. Germline V gene sequence: CDR1 SGHVS, CDR2 FQNEAQ. The length of the CDR3 is 16 residues. CDR3 coding DNA: TGTGCCAGCAGCTTAGGAGTACTCATCGCGGGGCACGAGCAGTACTTC. This sequence encodes CASSLGVLIAGHEQYF.

This clone was counted a few times. The chain carries TRBV2 and TRBJ2-2, with 9 bases that match TRBD2. Trimming cost V 6 bases and J 4 bases; bases outside gene matches: 9. CDR1 SNHLY and CDR2 FYNNEI come from the germline V gene. This CDR3 is 16 amino acids long. The CDR3 spells CASRAGLALSTGELFF. In nucleotides, the CDR3 is TGTGCCAGCAGGGCGGGACTAGCTTTGTCCACCGGGGAGCTGTTTTTT.

The J gene is TRBJ2-2, the V gene TRBV4-2, with TRBD2 identical over 8 bases. The CDR3 runs 17 residues. Looked up from germline, CDR1 is LGHNA and CDR2 is YNFKEQ. The trim removed 0 bases at V and 0 bases at J, leaving 3 bases unmatched. The DNA of the CDR3 is TGTGCCAGCAGCCAAGACGGGGGACTAGCGAACACCGGGGAGCTGTTTTTT. Translated, it gives CASSQDGGLANTGELFF.

The genes are TRBV29-1 and TRBJ2-3; D perhaps matches TRBD2 (6 bases). With 5 bases removed from V and 1 base from J, the gap between germline ends came to 16 bases. The CDR3 has 15 amino acids. Germline CDR1 is SQVTM and CDR2 is ANQGSEA. The CDR3 DNA reads TGCAGCGTTCGCCCCCCGGGGGAGGGCACAGATACGCAGTATTTT. This codes for CSVRPPGEGTDTQYF.

The J gene is TRBJ1-4, the V gene TRBV19; no clear D. V lost 6 bases and J lost 0, with 20 bases in between. The CDR3 spans 18 residues. Germline loops: CDR1 LNHDA, CDR2 SQIVND (reference sequence). CDR3 in DNA: TGTGCCAGTAGCCCTTCACCGAGGAGGTACCCAACTAATGAAAAACTGTTTTTT. This encodes CASSPSPRRYPTNEKLFF.

V is TRBV5-1 and J is TRBJ2-3; no firm D call. Trimming stripped 4 bases from V and 3 bases from J, with 12 bases between. The CDR3 has 14 residues. The V gene's germline CDR1 is SGHRS and CDR2 YFSETQ. This CDR3 reads CASSLIFPTDTQYF. Here the CDR3 DNA reads TGCGCCAGCAGCCTAATTTTTCCTACAGATACGCAGTATTTT.

This chain connects TRBV28 to TRBJ1-4, with unresolved D. The CDR3 covers 18 residues. The V end was cut by 1 base, the J end by 2 bases, with 17 bases between. Per the germline V gene, CDR1 is MDHEN and CDR2 is SYDVKM. The CDR3: CASSLYYTIVSTNEKLFF. In DNA form, the CDR3 reads TGTGCCAGCAGTTTATATTATACTATCGTTTCGACTAATGAAAAACTGTTTTTT.

On this clone itself: Other DNA sequences in this specimen translate into the identical CDR3. The CDR3 sequence: CASSSTGRNQPQHF. The CDR3 nucleotides are TGTGCCAGCAGCAGTACAGGGCGCAATCAGCCCCAGCATTTT. The genes are TRBV28 and TRBJ1-5, with D possibly being TRBD1 (6 bases). Germline loops: CDR1 MDHEN, CDR2 SYDVKM. There are 14 residues in the CDR3. V gave up 6 bases and J gave up 2 bases, with 11 bases separating them.